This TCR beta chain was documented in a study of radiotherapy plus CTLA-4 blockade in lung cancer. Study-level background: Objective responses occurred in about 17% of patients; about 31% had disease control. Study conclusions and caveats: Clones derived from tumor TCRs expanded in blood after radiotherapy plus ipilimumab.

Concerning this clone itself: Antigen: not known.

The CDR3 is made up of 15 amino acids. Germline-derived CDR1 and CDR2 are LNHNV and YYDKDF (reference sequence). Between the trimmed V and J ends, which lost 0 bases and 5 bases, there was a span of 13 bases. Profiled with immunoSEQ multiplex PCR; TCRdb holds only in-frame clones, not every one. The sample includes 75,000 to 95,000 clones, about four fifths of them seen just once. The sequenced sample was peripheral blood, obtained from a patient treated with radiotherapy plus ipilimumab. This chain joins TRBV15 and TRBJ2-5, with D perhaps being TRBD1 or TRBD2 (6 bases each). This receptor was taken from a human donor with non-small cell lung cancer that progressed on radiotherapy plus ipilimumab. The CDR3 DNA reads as TGTGCCACCAGCAGAGATAAGGGGGGCCCGGAGACCCAGTACTTC. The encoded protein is CATSRDKGGPETQYF.